This T cell receptor (beta chain) was obtained from a study of T cell changes during pregnancy in multiple sclerosis. Sequenced by immunoSEQ multiplex PCR; TCRdb stores in-frame clones only, minus some. Here the sample spans tens of thousands of clones, about 90% being singletons. The V gene's germline CDR1 is MNHNY and CDR2 SVGAGI (reference sequence). The V gene lost 8 bases and the J gene lost 4 bases, with 20 bases spanning the gap. CDR3 size: 15 residues. This TCR derives from a female donor in good health, enrolled as a control in a pregnancy study. The specimen comprised peripheral blood, sampled in the first trimester of pregnancy. This rearrangement joins TRBV6-6 to TRBJ1-2, with D unresolved. DNA of the CDR3: TGTGCCAGCGGTCGAGGGCTGGAGAGGAGCTATGGCTACACCTTC. Amino acids: CASGRGLERSYGYTF.